Here is one T cell receptor beta chain with its context. The data are from a study of technical replicates of blood from a few donors. The method was immunoSEQ multiplex PCR; TCRdb's version includes in-frame clones alone and lacks a portion of them. Altogether 55,000 to 75,000 clones are present, 86% being singletons, with the ten largest covering roughly 5.1%. Per germline, CDR1 SGHTA and CDR2 FQGNSA. The trim removed 4 bases at V and 8 bases at J, leaving 13 bases unmatched. This CDR3 is 16 amino acids long. This receptor was obtained from a human donor in good health. Some clones in this sample may be carry-over from other donors' samples. Input material: PBMCs. The rearrangement uses TRBV7-2 and TRBJ1-2, with 10 bases that match TRBD1. The CDR3 here is CASSSYRGQGKEGYTF. CDR3 DNA sequence: TGTGCCAGCAGCTCCTATAGGGGACAGGGGAAGGAAGGCTACACCTTC.